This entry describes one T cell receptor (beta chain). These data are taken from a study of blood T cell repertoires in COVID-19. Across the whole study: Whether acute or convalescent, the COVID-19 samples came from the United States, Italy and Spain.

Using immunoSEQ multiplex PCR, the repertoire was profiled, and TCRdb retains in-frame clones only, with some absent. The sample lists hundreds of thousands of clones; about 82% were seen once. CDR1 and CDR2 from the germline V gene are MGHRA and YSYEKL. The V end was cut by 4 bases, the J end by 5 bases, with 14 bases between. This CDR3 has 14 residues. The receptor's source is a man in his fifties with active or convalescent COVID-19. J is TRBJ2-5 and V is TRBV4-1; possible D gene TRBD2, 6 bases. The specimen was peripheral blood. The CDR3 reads CASSLGLSGETQYF. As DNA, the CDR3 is TGCGCCAGCAGCCTGGGACTTTCAGGGGAGACCCAGTACTTC.